The source of this T cell receptor (beta chain) is a study of cytomegalovirus exposure and HLA in healthy donors. Study in general: Genotyping of 400 or so donors showed that around 86% belonged to the Caucasian-associated ancestry cluster.

About this clone itself: What it binds is not known.

CDR3 length: 15 residues. CDR1 is LNHDA and CDR2 is SQIVND in the germline V gene (reference sequence). V was clipped by 5 bases and J by 6 bases; unmatched bases: 8. Study-level results: In an earlier analysis, about 90% or about 30%: the productive usage of most TCR beta V segments. Testing in vitro showed a few CMV-associated chains specific for CMV antigens.

Primers for the PCR totalled 60 Vbeta and 13 Jbeta. Profiling relied on immunoSEQ multiplex PCR, and the TCRdb table lists in-frame clones only, not all of them. The data contain about 140,000 clones, roughly three fifths of them seen just once; the ten biggest clones take up over 1.5%. The origin of this receptor is a male donor in good health and CMV-seronegative. The sequenced sample consisted of PBMCs. The chain combines TRBV19 with TRBJ1-4; 8 nucleotides align to TRBD1. In DNA form, the CDR3 reads TGTGCCAGTAGTGGACGGACAGGGTGGGATGAAAAACTGTTTTTT. It yields the protein CASSGRTGWDEKLFF.